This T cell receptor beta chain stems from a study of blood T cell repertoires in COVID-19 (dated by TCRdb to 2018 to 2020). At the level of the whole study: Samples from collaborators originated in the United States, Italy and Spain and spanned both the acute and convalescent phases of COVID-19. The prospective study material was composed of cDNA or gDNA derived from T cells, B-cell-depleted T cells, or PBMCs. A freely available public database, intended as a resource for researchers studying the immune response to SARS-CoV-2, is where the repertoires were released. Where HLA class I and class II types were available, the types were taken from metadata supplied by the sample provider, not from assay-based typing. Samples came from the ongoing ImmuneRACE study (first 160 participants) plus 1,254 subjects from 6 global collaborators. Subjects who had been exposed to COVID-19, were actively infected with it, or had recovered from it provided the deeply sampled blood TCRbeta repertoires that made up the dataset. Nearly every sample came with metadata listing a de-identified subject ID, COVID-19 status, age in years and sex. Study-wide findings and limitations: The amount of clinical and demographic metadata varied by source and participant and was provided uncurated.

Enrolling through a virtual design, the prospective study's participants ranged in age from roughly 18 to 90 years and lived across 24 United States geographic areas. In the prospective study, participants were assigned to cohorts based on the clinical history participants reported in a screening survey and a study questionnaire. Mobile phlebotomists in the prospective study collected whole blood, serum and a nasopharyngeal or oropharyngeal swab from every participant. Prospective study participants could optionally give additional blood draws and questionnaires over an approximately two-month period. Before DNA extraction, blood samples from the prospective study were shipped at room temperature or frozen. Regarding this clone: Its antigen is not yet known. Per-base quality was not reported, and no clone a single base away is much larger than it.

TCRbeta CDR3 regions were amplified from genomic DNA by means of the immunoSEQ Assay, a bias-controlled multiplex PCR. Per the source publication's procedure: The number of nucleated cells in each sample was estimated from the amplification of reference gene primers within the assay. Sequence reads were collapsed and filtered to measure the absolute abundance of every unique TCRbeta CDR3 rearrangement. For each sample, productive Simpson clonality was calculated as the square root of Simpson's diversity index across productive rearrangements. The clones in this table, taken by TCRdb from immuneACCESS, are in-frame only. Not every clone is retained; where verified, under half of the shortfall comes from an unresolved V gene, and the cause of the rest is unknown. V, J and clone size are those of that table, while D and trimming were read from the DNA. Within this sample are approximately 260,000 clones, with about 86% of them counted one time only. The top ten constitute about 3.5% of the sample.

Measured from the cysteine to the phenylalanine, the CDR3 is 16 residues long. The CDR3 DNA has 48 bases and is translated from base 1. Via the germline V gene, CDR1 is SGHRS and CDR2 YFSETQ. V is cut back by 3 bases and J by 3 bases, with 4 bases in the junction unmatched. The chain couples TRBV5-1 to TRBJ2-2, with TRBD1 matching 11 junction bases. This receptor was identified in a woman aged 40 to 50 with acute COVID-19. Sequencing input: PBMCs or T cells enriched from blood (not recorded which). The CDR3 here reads CASSWTGGADTGELFF. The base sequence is TGCGCCAGCAGCTGGACAGGGGGCGCTGACACCGGGGAGCTGTTTTTT.